The text below deals with one TCR beta chain. Its target is unknown. This sample also contains other DNA sequences that code for the same CDR3. This record comes from a study of OX40 agonist ivuxolimab in advanced cancers. The wider study: The group had a mean age of roughly 56 years, ranged from roughly 23 to 90, and was approximately 81% male.

Study results and limitations: On average, CD8+ T cells had more expanded clones than CD4+. CD4+ and CD8+ T cells in blood underwent clonal expansion by week 6 at 0.1 to 3.0 mg/kg. Partly responding patients at 0.1-3.0 mg/kg showed some of the smallest clonal expansion.

TCRdb's copy holds only in-frame clones and misses some; the assay was immunoSEQ multiplex PCR. The table records roughly 71,000 clones, about 90% of them present only once. Germline V gives CDR1 LNHDA, CDR2 SQIVND (reference sequence). Germline trimming cut 3 bases from V and 7 bases from J; bases unmatched to any gene: 2. This CDR3 region has 14 residues. The input for sequencing was CD4+ or CD8+ T cells sorted from blood, taken in a trial of the OX40 agonist ivuxolimab. The chain recombines TRBV19 with TRBJ1-4; 10 bases fit TRBD1. The clonotype comes from an adult with an advanced solid tumor such as melanoma, head and neck, liver or kidney cancer. This chain's CDR3 is CASSIRDRGEKLFF. CDR3 DNA: TGTGCCAGTAGTATCCGGGACAGGGGTGAAAAACTGTTTTTT.